The entry below describes one T cell receptor beta chain. Its antigen is unidentified. The authors reverse transcribed all of the isolated RNA, so sequencing captured expressed TCRB transcripts. Average reads for naive, central memory and regulatory T cell samples were about 3.57 million. Repertoires were generated with immunoSEQ multiplex PCR, while TCRdb's copy carries only in-frame clones and drops some. The profile covers 130,000 or so clones, with about 15% appearing a single time and 2% to 3% taken by the ten largest. This CDR3 is built from 16 residues. J gave up 2 bases and V 3 bases, and 8 bases lay outside the gene matches. Germline lookup yields CDR1 SGHTA and CDR2 FQGNSA. The sample is drawn from a study of beta chain features in type 1 diabetes. Notes on the study in general: All four CD4+ subsets of Type 1 diabetes patients contained TCRB CDR3s that were moderately but significantly shorter. PCR might show a preference for shorter templates, equally across patients and controls.

Every single donor gave one heparinised blood draw, and these averaged roughly 100 mL. Sequencing input: central memory CD4+ T cells from blood. The rearrangement uses TRBV7-2 and TRBJ2-5, with 8 bases fitting TRBD2. This clonotype was sampled from a man between 25 and 39 years old with type 1 diabetes. The CDR3 region is CASSFRSGGPQETQYF. The CDR3 bases are TGTGCCAGCAGCTTTCGTTCGGGGGGGCCTCAAGAGACCCAGTACTTC.